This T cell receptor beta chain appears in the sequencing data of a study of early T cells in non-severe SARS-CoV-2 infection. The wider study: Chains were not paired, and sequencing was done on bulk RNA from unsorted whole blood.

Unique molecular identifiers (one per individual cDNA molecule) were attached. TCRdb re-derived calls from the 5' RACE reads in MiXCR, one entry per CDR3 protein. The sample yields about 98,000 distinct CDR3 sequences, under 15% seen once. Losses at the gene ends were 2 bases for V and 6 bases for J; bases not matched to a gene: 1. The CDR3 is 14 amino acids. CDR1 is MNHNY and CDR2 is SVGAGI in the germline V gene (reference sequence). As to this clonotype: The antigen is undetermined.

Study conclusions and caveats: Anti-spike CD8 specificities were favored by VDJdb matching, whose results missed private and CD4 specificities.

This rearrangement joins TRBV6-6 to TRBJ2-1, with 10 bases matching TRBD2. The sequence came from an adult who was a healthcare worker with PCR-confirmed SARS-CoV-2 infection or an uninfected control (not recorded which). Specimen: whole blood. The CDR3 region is CASSYLAGVNEQFF. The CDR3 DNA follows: TGTGCCAGCAGTTACCTAGCGGGGGTCAATGAGCAGTTCTTC.